The 4 T cell receptor beta chains presented below share a single source sample, sequenced in a study of early T cells in non-severe SARS-CoV-2 infection. In TCRdb, the 5' RACE reads were re-called with MiXCR into one record per CDR3 protein. This sample yields approximately 76,000 distinct CDR3 sequences, of which around 13% are seen a single time; 1.3% belongs to the top ten. Sequencing was performed on whole blood. The receptors shown here come from an adult who was a healthcare worker with PCR-confirmed SARS-CoV-2 infection or an uninfected control (not recorded which).

This clonotype was seen many times. The V call is TRBV20-1, the J call TRBJ1-3, with D uncertain. This CDR3 is 12 amino acids long. Per germline, CDR1 DFQATT and CDR2 SNEGSKA (reference sequence). Trimming removed 1 base from V and 4 bases from J, with 5 bases in between. In DNA form, the CDR3 reads TGCAGTGCTAGAGGCCAGGGAAACACCATATATTTT. It codes for CSARGQGNTIYF.

This clonotype showed up just a few times. The chain is built from TRBV10-2 and TRBJ1-1, with a tentative D call TRBD1 (6 bases). The germline CDR1 and CDR2 sequences are WSHSY and SAAADI. The CDR3 spans 14 residues. V dropped 7 bases and J dropped 6 bases, with 18 bases sitting between them. CDR3: CASTLGGGVAEAFF. The CDR3, as DNA: TGCGCCAGCACCCTAGGGGGTGGGGTGGCTGAAGCTTTCTTT.

This clonotype was seen repeatedly, ten times or more. The chain uses TRBV12-3 or TRBV12-4 and TRBJ1-5; TRBD1 matches at 9 bases. Trimming removed 6 bases from V and 6 bases from J; junction bases left unmatched: 6. The CDR3 has 14 residues. CDR3 in DNA: TGTGCCAGCAGCAGGACAGGGGTTCCTCAGCCCCAGCATTTT. Its translation: CASSRTGVPQPQHF.

This chain joins TRBV6-2 or TRBV6-3 and TRBJ2-3; D is possibly TRBD1 or TRBD2 (5 bases each). Germline V lookup: CDR1 MNHEY, CDR2 SVGEGT. V gave up 7 bases and J gave up 5 bases, with 19 bases separating them. CDR3 length equals 15 residues. This chain's CDR3 is CASIQTGLPEDTQYF. DNA of the CDR3: TGTGCCAGCATCCAGACGGGGCTGCCCGAAGATACGCAGTATTTT.